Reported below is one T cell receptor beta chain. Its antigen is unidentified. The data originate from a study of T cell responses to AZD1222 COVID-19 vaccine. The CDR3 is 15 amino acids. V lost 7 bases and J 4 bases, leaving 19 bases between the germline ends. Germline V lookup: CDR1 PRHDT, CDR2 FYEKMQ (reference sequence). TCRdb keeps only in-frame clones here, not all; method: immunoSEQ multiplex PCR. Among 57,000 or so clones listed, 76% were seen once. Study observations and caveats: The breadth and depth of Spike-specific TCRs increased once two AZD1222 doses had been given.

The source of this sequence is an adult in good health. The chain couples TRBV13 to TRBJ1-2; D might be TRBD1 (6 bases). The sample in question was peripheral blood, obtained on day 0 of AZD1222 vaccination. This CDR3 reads CASTTGVGRGYGYTF. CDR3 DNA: TGTGCCAGCACCACCGGGGTCGGCAGGGGCTATGGCTACACCTTC.